The T cell receptor beta chain described here comes from a study of blood T cell repertoires in COVID-19. Across the study: Acute and convalescent COVID-19 specimens originated in the United States, Italy and Spain. PBMCs, B-cell-depleted T cells, or T cells were the source of the cDNA or gDNA that made up the material.

This CDR3 has 14 residues. V was clipped by 6 bases and J by 1 base, with 12 bases between them. Germline V gives CDR1 MNHEY, CDR2 SVGAGI. Assay used: immunoSEQ multiplex PCR; TCRdb lists only in-frame clones, some missing. This table has roughly 150,000 clones, just under 80% appearing once. This TCR was recovered from a woman aged 80 or older with acute or convalescent COVID-19. V and J are TRBV6-5 and TRBJ1-2, with D perhaps TRBD1 (6 bases). Material: peripheral blood. The CDR3 DNA reads TGTGCCAGCAGCAGACAGGCTAATAACTATGGCTACACCTTC. Protein: CASSRQANNYGYTF.